This T cell receptor (beta chain) was recovered during a study of cytomegalovirus exposure and HLA in healthy donors. Study-level points and caveats: Some highly shared sequence variants likely arose as a pipeline artifact. For most TCR beta V segments, an earlier analysis put the productive rate at about 87% or about 30% of the time. Accurate prediction of most subjects' HLA-A and HLA-B alleles from TCR beta sequences was reported.

V was trimmed by 0 bases and J by 1 base, leaving 20 bases between them. This CDR3 has 18 amino acids. Germline lookup yields CDR1 SGHKS and CDR2 YYEKEE (reference sequence). PCR used 60 Vbeta primers and 13 Jbeta primers. Sequencing used immunoSEQ multiplex PCR; TCRdb keeps in-frame clones, though not all of them. This sample yields approximately 89,000 clones, of which roughly 80% are seen a single time; 10% belongs to the top ten. About this clone: Its cognate antigen is unknown.

This chain joins TRBV5-5 and TRBJ2-7; maybe TRBD1 (5 bases). Sequencing input: PBMCs. The clonotype originates from a man aged 25-45 years in good health and CMV-seropositive. In DNA form, the CDR3 reads TGTGCCAGCAGCTTGGCTGGAGAGTGGGGCCCAGGGTCCTACGAGCAGTACTTC. This gives the protein CASSLAGEWGPGSYEQYF.